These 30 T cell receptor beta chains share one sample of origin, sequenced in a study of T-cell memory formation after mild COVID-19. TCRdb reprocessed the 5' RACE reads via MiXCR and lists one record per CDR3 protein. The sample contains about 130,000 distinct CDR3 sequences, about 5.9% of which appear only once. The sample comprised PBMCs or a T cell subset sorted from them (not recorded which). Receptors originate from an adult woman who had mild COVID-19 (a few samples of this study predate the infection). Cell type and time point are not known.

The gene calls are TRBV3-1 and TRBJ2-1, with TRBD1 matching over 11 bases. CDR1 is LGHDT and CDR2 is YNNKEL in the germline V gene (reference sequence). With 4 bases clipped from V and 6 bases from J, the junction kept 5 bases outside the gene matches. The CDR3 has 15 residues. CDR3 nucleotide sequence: TGTGCCAGCAGCCCGGGGACAGGGGGTATCAATGAGCAGTTCTTC. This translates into CASSPGTGGINEQFF.

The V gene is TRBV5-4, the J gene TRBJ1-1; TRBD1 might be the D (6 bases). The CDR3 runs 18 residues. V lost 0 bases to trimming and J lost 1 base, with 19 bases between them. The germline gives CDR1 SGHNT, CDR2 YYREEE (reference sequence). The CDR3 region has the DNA TGTGCCAGCAGCTTGGTGGCAGACAGGAGAAGCACGAACACTGAAGCTTTCTTT. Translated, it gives CASSLVADRRSTNTEAFF.

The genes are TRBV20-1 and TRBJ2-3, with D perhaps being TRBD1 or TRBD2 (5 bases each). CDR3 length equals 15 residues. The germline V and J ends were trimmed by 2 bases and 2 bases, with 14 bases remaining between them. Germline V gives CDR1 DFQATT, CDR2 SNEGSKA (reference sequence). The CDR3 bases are TGCAGTGCTAGATGGGGCGGGCGCAACACAGATACGCAGTATTTT. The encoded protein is CSARWGGRNTDTQYF.

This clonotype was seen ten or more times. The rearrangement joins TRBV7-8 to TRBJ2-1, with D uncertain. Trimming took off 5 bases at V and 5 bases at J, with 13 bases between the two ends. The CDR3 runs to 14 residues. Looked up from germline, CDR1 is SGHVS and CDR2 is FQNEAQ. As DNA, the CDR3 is TGTGCCAGCAGCCCCAGCCCGAAGGACAATGAGCAGTTCTTC. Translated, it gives CASSPSPKDNEQFF.

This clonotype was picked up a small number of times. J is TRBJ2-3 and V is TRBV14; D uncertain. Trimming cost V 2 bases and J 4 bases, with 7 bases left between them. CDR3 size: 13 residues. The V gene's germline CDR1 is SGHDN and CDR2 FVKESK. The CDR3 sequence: CASSQQISDTQYF. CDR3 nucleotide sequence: TGTGCCAGCAGCCAACAAATATCAGATACGCAGTATTTT.

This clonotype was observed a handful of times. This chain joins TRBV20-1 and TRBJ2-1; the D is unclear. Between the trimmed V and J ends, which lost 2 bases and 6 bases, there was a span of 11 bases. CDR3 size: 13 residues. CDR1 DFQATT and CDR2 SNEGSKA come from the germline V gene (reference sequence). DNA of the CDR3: TGCAGTGCTAGAACCCCTTGGGGCAATGAGCAGTTCTTC. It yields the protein CSARTPWGNEQFF.

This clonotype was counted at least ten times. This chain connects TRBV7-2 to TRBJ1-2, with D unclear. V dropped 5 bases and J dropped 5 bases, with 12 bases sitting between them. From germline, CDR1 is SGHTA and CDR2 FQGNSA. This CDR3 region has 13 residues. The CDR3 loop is CASSPRRGYGYTF. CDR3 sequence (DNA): TGTGCCAGCAGCCCCCGTAGAGGGTATGGCTACACCTTC.

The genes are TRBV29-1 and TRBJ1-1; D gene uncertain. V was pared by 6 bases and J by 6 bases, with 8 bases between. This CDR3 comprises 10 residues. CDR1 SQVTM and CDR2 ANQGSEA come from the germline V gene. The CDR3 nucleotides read TGCAGCGTCTCGGACGCTGAAGCTTTCTTT. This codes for CSVSDAEAFF. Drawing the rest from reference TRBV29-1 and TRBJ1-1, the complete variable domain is SAVISQKPSRDICQRGTSLTIQCQVDSQVTMMFWYRQQPGQSLTLIATANQGSEATYESGFVIDKFPISRPNLTFSTLTVSNMSPEDSSIYLCSVSDAEAFFGQGTRLTVV.

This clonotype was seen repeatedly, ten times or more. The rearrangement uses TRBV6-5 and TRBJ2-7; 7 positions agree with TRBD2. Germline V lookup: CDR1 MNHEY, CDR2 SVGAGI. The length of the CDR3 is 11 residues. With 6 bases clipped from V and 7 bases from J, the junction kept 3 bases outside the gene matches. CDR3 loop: CASREGGEQYF. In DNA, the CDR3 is TGTGCCAGCAGGGAGGGAGGGGAGCAGTACTTC.

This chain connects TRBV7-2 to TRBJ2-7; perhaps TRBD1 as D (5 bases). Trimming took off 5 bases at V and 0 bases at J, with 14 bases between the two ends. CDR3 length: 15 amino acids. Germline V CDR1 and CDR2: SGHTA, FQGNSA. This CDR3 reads CASSHRQDNSYEQYF. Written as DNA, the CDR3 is TGTGCCAGCAGCCATAGGCAGGACAACTCCTACGAGCAGTACTTC.

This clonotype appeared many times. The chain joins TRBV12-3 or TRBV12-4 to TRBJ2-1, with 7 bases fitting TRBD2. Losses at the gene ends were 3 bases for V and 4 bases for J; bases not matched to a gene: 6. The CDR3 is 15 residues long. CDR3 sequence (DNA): TGTGCCAGCAGTTTGGGGCTTAGCGGGTACAATGAGCAGTTCTTC. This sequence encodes CASSLGLSGYNEQFF.

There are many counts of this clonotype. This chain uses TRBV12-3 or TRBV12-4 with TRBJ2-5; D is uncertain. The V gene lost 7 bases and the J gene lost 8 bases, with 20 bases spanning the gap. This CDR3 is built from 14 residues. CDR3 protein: CASTNQLSQATQYF. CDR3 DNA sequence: TGTGCCAGCACTAATCAACTTAGCCAAGCTACCCAGTACTTC.

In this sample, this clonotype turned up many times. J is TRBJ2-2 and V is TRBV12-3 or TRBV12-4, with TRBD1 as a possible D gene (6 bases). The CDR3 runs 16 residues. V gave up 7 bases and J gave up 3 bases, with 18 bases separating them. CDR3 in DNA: TGTGCCAGCACCCACGGCAGGGGTGGGTACACCGGGGAGCTGTTTTTT. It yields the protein CASTHGRGGYTGELFF.

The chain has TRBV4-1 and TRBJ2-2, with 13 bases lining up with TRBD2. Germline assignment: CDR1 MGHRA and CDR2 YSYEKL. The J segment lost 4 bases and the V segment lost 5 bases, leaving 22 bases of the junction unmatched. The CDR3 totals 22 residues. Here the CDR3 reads CASSNLDRGYTGLAGRTGELFF. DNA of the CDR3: TGCGCCAGCAGCAACCTAGACAGGGGATATACGGGACTAGCGGGACGCACCGGGGAGCTGTTTTTT.

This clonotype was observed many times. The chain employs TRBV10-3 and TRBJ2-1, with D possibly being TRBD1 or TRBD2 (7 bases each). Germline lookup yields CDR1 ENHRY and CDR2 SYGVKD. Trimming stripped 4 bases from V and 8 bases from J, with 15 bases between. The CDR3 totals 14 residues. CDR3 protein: CAISVSSGTDEQFF. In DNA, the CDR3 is TGTGCCATCAGTGTATCCAGCGGGACAGATGAGCAGTTCTTC.

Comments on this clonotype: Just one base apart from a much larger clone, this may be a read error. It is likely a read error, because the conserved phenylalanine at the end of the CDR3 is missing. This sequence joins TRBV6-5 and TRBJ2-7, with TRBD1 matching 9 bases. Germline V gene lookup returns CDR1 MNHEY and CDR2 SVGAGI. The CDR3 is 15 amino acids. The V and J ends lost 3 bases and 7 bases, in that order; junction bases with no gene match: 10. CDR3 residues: CASSYAPGQGVEQYY. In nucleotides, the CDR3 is TGTGCCAGCAGTTATGCCCCGGGACAGGGAGTAGAGCAGTACTAC.

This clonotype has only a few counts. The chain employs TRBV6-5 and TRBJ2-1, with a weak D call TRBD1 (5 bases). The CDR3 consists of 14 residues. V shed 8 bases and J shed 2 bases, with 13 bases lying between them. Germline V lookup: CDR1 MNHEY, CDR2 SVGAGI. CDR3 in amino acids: CASGRQSPYNEQFF. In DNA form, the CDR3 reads TGTGCCAGCGGCAGACAGTCTCCCTACAATGAGCAGTTCTTC.

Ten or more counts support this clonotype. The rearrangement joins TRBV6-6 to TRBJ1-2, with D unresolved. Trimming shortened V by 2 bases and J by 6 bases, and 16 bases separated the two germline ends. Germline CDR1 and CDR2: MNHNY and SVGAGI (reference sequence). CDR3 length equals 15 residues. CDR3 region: CASSYPGSLPDGYTF. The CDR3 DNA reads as TGTGCCAGCAGTTACCCCGGGTCCCTACCGGATGGCTACACCTTC.

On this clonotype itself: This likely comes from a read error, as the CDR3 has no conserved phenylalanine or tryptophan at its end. The chain's CDR3 is CASSLQGTDYNEQFL. CDR3 coding DNA: TGTGCCAGCTCACTTCAGGGGACGGACTACAATGAGCAGTTCTTA. This chain joins TRBV18 and TRBJ2-1; tentatively, D is TRBD1 (6 bases). The length of the CDR3 is 15 residues. V lost 4 bases and J 3 bases, leaving 13 bases between the germline ends. The germline V gene has CDR1 KGHSH and CDR2 LQKENI.

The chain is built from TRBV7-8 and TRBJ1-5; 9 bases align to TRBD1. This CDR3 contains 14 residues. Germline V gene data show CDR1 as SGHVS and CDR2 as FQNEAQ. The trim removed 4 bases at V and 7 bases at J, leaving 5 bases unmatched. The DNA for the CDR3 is TGTGCCAGCAGCTCTGGGACAGGGAGACAGCCCCAGCATTTT. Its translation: CASSSGTGRQPQHF.

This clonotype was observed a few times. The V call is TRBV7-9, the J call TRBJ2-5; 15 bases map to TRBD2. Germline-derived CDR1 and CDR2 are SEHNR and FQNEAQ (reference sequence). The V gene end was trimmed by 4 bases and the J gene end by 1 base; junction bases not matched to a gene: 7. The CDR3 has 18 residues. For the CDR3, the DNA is TGTGCCAGCAGCTCCCCGGGACTAGCGGGGGGAAGCCAAGAGACCCAGTACTTC. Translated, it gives CASSSPGLAGGSQETQYF.

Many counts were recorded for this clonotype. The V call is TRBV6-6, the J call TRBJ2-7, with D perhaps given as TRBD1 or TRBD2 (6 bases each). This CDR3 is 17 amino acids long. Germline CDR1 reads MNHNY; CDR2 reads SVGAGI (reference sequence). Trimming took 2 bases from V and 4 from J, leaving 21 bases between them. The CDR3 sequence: CASSYLPGAISRYEQYF. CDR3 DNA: TGTGCCAGCAGTTACCTCCCGGGGGCTATCTCTAGATACGAGCAGTACTTC.

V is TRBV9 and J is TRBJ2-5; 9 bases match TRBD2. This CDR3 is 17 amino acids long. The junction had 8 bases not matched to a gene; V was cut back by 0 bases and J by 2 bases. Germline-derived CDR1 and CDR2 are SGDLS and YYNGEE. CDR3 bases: TGTGCCAGCAGCGTAGGTTTCGCGGGGGGGCAACAAGAGACCCAGTACTTC. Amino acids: CASSVGFAGGQQETQYF.

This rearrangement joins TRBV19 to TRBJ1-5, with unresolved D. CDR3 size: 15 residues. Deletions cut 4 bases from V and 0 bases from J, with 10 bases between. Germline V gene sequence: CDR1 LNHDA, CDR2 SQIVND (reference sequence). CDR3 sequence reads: CASSRASYSNQPQHF. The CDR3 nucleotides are TGTGCCAGTAGTAGGGCCTCTTATAGCAATCAGCCCCAGCATTTT.

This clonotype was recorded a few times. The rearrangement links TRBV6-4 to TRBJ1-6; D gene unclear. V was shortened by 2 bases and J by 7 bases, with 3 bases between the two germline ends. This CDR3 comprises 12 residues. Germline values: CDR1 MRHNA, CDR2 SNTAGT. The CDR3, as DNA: TGTGCCAGCAGTGACGGAAATTCACCCCTCCACTTT. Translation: CASSDGNSPLHF.

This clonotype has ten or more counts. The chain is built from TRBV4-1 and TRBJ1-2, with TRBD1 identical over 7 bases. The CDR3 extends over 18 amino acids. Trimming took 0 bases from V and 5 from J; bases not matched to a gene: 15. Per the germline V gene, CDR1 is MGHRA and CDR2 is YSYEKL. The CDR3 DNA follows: TGCGCCAGCAGCCAAGATCGGGCACCTGGAAGGGGGCCTTATGGCTACACCTTC. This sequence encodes CASSQDRAPGRGPYGYTF.

The CDR3 sequence: CASSLAGRAGAFRDIQYF. The CDR3 DNA reads as TGTGCCAGCAGCTTAGCGGGCCGGGCAGGGGCCTTTCGGGACATTCAGTACTTC. The chain is built from TRBV7-9 and TRBJ2-4; D perhaps matches TRBD1 (6 bases). This CDR3 is 18 amino acids long. Germline V gives CDR1 SEHNR, CDR2 FQNEAQ (reference sequence). The V gene lost 0 bases and the J gene lost 8 bases, with 23 bases spanning the gap.

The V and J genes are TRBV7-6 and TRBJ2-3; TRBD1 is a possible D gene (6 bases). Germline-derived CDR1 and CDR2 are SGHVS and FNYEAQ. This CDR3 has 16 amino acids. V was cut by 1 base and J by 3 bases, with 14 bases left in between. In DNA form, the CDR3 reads TGTGCCAGCAGCTTAGGGAACAGGGTGAGGACAGATACGCAGTATTTT. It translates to CASSLGNRVRTDTQYF.

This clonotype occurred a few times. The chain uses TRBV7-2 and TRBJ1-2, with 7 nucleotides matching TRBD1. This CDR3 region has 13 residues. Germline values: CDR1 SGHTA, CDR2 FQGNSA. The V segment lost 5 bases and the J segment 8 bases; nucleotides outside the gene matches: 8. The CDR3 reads CASSPGGAIGYTF. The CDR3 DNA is TGTGCCAGCAGCCCAGGGGGGGCGATCGGCTACACCTTC. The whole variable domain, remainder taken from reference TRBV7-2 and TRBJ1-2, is GAGVSQSPSNKVTEKGKDVELRCDPISGHTALYWYRQSLGQGLEFLIYFQGNSAPDKSGLPSDRFSAERTGGSVSTLTIQRTQQEDSAVYLCASSPGGAIGYTFGSGTRLTVV.

The CDR3 loop reads CASSYYAGASYEQYF. In DNA form, the CDR3 reads TGTGCCAGCAGTTACTATGCGGGAGCGTCCTACGAGCAGTACTTC. The V call is TRBV6-5, the J call TRBJ2-7, with 7 bases identical to TRBD2. The CDR3 sequence is 15 residues long. Germline CDR1 is MNHEY and CDR2 is SVGAGI. The junction had 4 bases not matched to a gene; V was cut back by 1 base and J by 1 base.